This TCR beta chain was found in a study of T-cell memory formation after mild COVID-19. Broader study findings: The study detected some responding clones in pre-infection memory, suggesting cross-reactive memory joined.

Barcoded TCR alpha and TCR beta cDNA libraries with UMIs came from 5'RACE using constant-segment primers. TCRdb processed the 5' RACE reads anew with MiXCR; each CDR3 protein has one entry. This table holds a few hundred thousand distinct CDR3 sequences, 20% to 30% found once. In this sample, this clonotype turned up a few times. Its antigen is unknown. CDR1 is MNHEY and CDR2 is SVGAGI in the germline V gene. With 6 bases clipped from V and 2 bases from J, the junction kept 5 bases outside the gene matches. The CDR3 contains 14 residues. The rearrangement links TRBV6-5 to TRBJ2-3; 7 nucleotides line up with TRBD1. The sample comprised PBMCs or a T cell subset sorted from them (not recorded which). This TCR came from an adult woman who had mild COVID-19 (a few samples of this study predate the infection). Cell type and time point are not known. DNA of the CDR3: TGTGCCAGCAGAAGGGGGCCAAACACAGATACGCAGTATTTT. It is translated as CASRRGPNTDTQYF.